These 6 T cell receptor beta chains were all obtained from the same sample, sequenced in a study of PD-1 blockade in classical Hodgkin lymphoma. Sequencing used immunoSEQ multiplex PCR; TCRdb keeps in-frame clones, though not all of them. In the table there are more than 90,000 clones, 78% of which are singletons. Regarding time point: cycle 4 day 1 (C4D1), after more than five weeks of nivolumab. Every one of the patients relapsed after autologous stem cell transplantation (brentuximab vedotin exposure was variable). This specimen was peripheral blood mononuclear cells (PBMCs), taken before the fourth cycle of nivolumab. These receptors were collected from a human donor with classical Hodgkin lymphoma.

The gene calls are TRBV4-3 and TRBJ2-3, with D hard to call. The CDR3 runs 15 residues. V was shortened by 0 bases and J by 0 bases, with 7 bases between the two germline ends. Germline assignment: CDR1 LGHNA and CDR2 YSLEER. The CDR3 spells CASSQDRSSTDTQYF. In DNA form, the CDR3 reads TGCGCCAGCAGCCAAGACAGGAGTAGCACAGATACGCAGTATTTT.

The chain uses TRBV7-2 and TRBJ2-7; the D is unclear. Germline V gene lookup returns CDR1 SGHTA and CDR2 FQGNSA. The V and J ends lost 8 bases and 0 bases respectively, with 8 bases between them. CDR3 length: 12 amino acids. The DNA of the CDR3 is TGTGCCAGCTCCACAGCCTCCTACGAGCAGTACTTC. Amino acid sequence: CASSTASYEQYF.

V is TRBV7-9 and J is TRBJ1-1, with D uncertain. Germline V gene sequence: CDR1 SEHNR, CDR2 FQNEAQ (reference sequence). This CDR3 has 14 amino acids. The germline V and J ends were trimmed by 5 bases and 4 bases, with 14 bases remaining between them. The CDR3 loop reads CASSTRARGTEAFF. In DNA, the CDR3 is TGTGCCAGCAGCACCCGGGCCCGGGGCACTGAAGCTTTCTTT.

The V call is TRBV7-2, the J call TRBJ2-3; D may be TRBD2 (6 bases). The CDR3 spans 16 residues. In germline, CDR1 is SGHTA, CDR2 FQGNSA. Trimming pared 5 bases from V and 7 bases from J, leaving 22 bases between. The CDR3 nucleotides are TGTGCCAGCAGCCAGGGTGGGGGGTTCTCCACTTATACGCAGTATTTT. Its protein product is CASSQGGGFSTYTQYF.

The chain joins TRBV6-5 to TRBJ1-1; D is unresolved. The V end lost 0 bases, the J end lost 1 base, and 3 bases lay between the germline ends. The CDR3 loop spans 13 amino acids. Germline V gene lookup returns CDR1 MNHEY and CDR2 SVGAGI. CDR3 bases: TGTGCCAGCAGTTACTCGTGGAACACTGAAGCTTTCTTT. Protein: CASSYSWNTEAFF.

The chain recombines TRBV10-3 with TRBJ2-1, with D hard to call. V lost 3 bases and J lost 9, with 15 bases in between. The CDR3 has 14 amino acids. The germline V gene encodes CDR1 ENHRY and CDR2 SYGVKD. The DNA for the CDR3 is TGTGCCATCAGTGACAGCGCTGGCGCTAGTGAGCAGTTCTTC. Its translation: CAISDSAGASEQFF.